This T cell receptor beta chain was identified during a study of molecular identifiers for immune sequencing clone quantification. TCRdb recomputed calls from the PCR reads with MiXCR, one row per CDR3 protein. The table records 250,000 to 400,000 distinct CDR3 sequences, about 21% of them present only once. CD8+CD4-CCR7+CD45RA+ cells were sorted as naive CD8 T cells. This CDR3 has 16 residues. V shed 5 bases, J shed 1 base, and the junction held 6 bases outside the gene matches. Germline V gene lookup returns CDR1 SGHAT and CDR2 FQNNGV. This clonotype turned up a few times. Its antigen is undetermined. Findings of the study overall: Barcodes shared by identical TCR molecules could lead to underestimated sizes of highly expanded clones. Over 98% of CMV-specific effector molecules, but under 1% of naive ones, were in clones above 20 copies.

This TCR derives from a human donor in good health. Some libraries in this study had Jurkat cell RNA spiked in. The sample comprised naive CD8+ T cells from blood, with Jurkat cell RNA spiked in. Subset here: FACS-sorted CD8+CD4-CCR7+CD45RA+ naive T cells. This chain uses TRBV11-2 with TRBJ2-3, with 10 bases identical to TRBD2. CDR3 nucleotides: TGTGCCAGCAGCGAATTAGCGGGAGGAGGCACAGATACGCAGTATTTT. Translated, it gives CASSELAGGGTDTQYF.